The clone carrying this T cell receptor (beta chain) was seen a handful of times. V was pared by 3 bases and J by 4 bases, with 13 bases between. This CDR3 comprises 15 residues. CDR1 SGHTS and CDR2 YDEGEE come from the germline V gene. This entry belongs to a study of T-cell reconstitution after alpha-beta-depleted transplantation in children. It was with unique molecular identifiers that the TCRbeta library was prepared. TCRdb reprocessed the PCR reads via MiXCR and lists one record per CDR3 protein. The sample contains about 500,000 distinct CDR3 sequences, 32% of which appear only once. The sequence was obtained from a human donor who donated a stem cell graft to a child with aplastic anemia. This sequence joins TRBV5-8 and TRBJ1-4, with unresolved D. Sequencing used PBMCs from the stem cell graft donor, obtained from the stem cell graft. The CDR3 sequence: CASSSRPAGNEKLFF. The CDR3 DNA sequence: TGTGCCAGCAGCTCCCGCCCAGCCGGTAATGAAAAACTGTTTTTT.